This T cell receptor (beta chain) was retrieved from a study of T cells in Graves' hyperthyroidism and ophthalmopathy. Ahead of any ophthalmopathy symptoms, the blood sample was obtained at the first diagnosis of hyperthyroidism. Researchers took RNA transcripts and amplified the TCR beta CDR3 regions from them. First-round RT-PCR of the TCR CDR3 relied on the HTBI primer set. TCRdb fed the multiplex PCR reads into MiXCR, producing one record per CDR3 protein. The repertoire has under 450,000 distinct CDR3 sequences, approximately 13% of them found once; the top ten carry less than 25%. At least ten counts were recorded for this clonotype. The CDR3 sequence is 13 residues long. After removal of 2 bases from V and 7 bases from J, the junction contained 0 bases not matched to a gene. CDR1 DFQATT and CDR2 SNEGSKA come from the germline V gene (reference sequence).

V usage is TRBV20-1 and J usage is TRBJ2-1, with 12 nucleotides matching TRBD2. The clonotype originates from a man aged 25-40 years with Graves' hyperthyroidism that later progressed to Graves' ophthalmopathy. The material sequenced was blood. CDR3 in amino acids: CSARLAGGNEQFF. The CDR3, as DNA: TGCAGTGCTAGACTAGCGGGGGGGAATGAGCAGTTCTTC.